Given below is one TCR beta chain in context. Its specificity is unknown. These data belong to a study of cytomegalovirus exposure and HLA in healthy donors. Study-wide results and caveats: A missense DCLRE1C variant was associated with V- and J-gene trimming of TCR beta chains in a later analysis, and an independent cohort replicated the association.

PCR was performed using 60 Vbeta and 13 Jbeta primers. Clones were read by immunoSEQ multiplex PCR, and TCRdb kept only the in-frame ones, dropping some. Its table records around 140,000 clones. This CDR3 has 14 residues. V dropped 0 bases and J dropped 6 bases, with 11 bases sitting between them. Germline CDR1 reads MNHNS; CDR2 reads SASEGT. The rearrangement joins TRBV6-1 to TRBJ1-2; D perhaps matches TRBD1 (5 bases). Sequencing used PBMCs. This TCR was recovered from a middle-aged woman in good health and CMV-seronegative. This CDR3 reads CASSEAGQGNGYTF. CDR3 nucleotides: TGTGCCAGCAGTGAAGCTGGGCAGGGTAATGGCTACACCTTC.